A single sample is the source of the 22 T cell receptor beta chains below, sequenced in a study of cytomegalovirus exposure and HLA in healthy donors. With 60 Vbeta and 13 Jbeta primers, the PCR was carried out. Sequencing was performed with immunoSEQ multiplex PCR; in TCRdb, only in-frame clones are kept and a portion is missing. The table has 200,000 or so clones, around 83% seen once; the top ten hold 6.5%. The specimen sequenced was PBMCs. The source is a woman aged 50 to 60 in good health and CMV-seropositive.

The CDR3 DNA sequence: TGTGCCACCAGCAGAGATCCCTCCCTAGCGGGCAACACCGGGGAGCTGTTTTTT. The encoded protein is CATSRDPSLAGNTGELFF. This chain connects TRBV15 to TRBJ2-2; 8 nucleotides line up with TRBD2. The J segment lost 2 bases and the V segment lost 0 bases, leaving 8 bases of the junction unmatched. There are 18 residues in the CDR3. CDR1 is LNHNV, CDR2 YYDKDF, per germline (reference sequence).

This rearrangement joins TRBV6-5 to TRBJ2-7, with 11 bases that match TRBD2. Germline V gives CDR1 MNHEY, CDR2 SVGAGI. The CDR3 consists of 15 residues. After removal of 6 bases from V and 6 bases from J, the junction contained 10 bases not matched to a gene. As DNA, the CDR3 is TGTGCCAGCAGAAGGGGACTAGCGGTTCTAAGCGAGCAGTACTTC. Encoded protein: CASRRGLAVLSEQYF.

The chain carries TRBV25-1 and TRBJ2-2, with D tentatively TRBD1 (6 bases). Trimming took 4 bases from V and 4 from J, leaving 16 bases between them. CDR3 length: 16 residues. In germline, CDR1 is MGHDK, CDR2 SYGVNS. The CDR3 sequence: CASSAYTQGRTGELFF. The CDR3 DNA sequence: TGTGCCAGCAGTGCCTACACACAGGGCCGCACCGGGGAGCTGTTTTTT.

This clone was detected a few times. The rearrangement uses TRBV2 and TRBJ1-6, with D unresolved. The V and J ends lost 5 bases and 5 bases respectively, with 4 bases between them. Germline CDR1 SNHLY, CDR2 FYNNEI. The CDR3 covers 12 residues. CDR3 sequence (DNA): TGTGCCAGCAGTTTCGATAATTCACCCCTCCACTTT. This sequence encodes CASSFDNSPLHF.

The table lists this clone with a count of one. This chain uses TRBV4-3 with TRBJ2-2; D is unclear. V was pared by 1 base and J by 5 bases, with 11 bases between. The CDR3 spans 15 residues. The germline CDR1 and CDR2 sequences are LGHNA and YSLEER. In DNA form, the CDR3 reads TGCGCCAGCAGCCAAGCCGGGTCGGGTACCGGGGAGCTGTTTTTT. Amino acid sequence: CASSQAGSGTGELFF.

The rearrangement links TRBV19 to TRBJ2-7; 12 bases line up with TRBD2. Germline trimming cut 4 bases from V and 5 bases from J; bases unmatched to any gene: 9. Germline V CDR1 and CDR2: LNHDA, SQIVND (reference sequence). This CDR3 spans 16 amino acids. CDR3 bases: TGTGCCAGTAGTAAGTCTTGGACTAGCGGGAATGACGAGCAGTACTTC. This codes for CASSKSWTSGNDEQYF.

The genes are TRBV18 and TRBJ2-1; 10 nucleotides line up with TRBD1. The germline V gene has CDR1 KGHSH and CDR2 LQKENI. Trimming cost V 2 bases and J 9 bases; bases outside gene matches: 10. This CDR3 has 16 amino acids. CDR3 coding DNA: TGTGCCAGCTCACCATTAGTAGGACAGGGGGTAGGTGAGCAGTTCTTC. Amino acids: CASSPLVGQGVGEQFF.

CDR3 sequence: CASSWRIGELFF. The CDR3 DNA reads TGTGCCAGCAGTTGGAGAATCGGGGAGCTGTTTTTT. J is TRBJ2-2 and V is TRBV28, with D uncertain. CDR1 is MDHEN and CDR2 is SYDVKM in the germline V gene. CDR3 length: 12 residues. V gave up 4 bases and J gave up 7 bases, with 7 bases separating them. The entire variable domain, with the rest obtained from reference TRBV28 and TRBJ2-2, is as follows: DVKVTQSSRYLVKRTGEKVFLECVQDMDHENMFWYRQDPGLGLRLIYFSYDVKMKEKGDIPEGYSVSREKKERFSLILESASTNQTSMYLCASSWRIGELFFGEGSRLTVL.

This chain joins TRBV5-1 and TRBJ2-7, with 8 bases aligning to TRBD1. V trimming: 4 bases; J trimming: 5 bases; junction bases outside the gene matches: 8. CDR3 size: 14 residues. Germline loops: CDR1 SGHRS, CDR2 YFSETQ. The CDR3 loop reads CASSLGQGTDEQYF. CDR3 bases: TGCGCCAGCAGCCTCGGACAGGGAACCGACGAGCAGTACTTC.

The V call is TRBV6-1, the J call TRBJ2-1; no clear D gene. V gave up 1 base and J gave up 2 bases, with 9 bases separating them. The CDR3 sequence is 15 residues long. CDR1 and CDR2 (germline): MNHNS, SASEGT. The CDR3 region is CASSEGAVTYNEQFF. The CDR3 DNA reads as TGTGCCAGCAGTGAAGGGGCCGTAACCTACAATGAGCAGTTCTTC.

The V and J genes are TRBV6-1 and TRBJ1-1, with a weak D call TRBD1 (6 bases). CDR1 is MNHNS, CDR2 SASEGT, per germline. V gave up 4 bases and J gave up 1 base, with 10 bases separating them. CDR3 length: 14 residues. In DNA form, the CDR3 reads TGTGCCAGCAGTGGTGGGGGCTCGAACACTGAAGCTTTCTTT. This encodes CASSGGGSNTEAFF.

The chain carries TRBV4-1 and TRBJ2-1; 11 bases fit TRBD2. The CDR3 contains 20 residues. Germline V gene sequence: CDR1 MGHRA, CDR2 YSYEKL. Germline trimming cut 0 bases from V and 8 bases from J; bases unmatched to any gene: 18. The CDR3 is CASSQERPGSGRATRDEQFF. The DNA for the CDR3 is TGCGCCAGCAGCCAAGAAAGGCCTGGTAGCGGGAGGGCCACACGCGATGAGCAGTTCTTC.

This clone occurred once. The J gene is TRBJ2-7, the V gene TRBV5-1; D is perhaps TRBD1 (5 bases). The V end lost 7 bases, the J end lost 2 bases, and 16 bases lay between the germline ends. Germline V gives CDR1 SGHRS, CDR2 YFSETQ. This CDR3 has 14 amino acids. CDR3 coding DNA: TGCGCCAGCGGGAAGGTGCTAGGGGCCTACGAGCAGTACTTC. Its protein is CASGKVLGAYEQYF.

The V gene is TRBV2, the J gene TRBJ2-3; the D is unclear. Trimming removed 4 bases at V and 6 bases at J, with 8 bases between. From germline, CDR1 is SNHLY and CDR2 FYNNEI. The CDR3 totals 12 residues. CDR3 sequence: CASSGVSDTQYF. The CDR3 DNA reads TGTGCCAGCAGTGGTGTTTCGGATACGCAGTATTTT.

The table lists this clone with a few counts. The CDR3 is CASSPTGTKGQHATNYGYTF. The CDR3 nucleotides are TGTGCCAGCAGCCCTACCGGGACAAAAGGCCAACATGCAACTAACTATGGCTACACCTTC. V and J are TRBV6-4 and TRBJ1-2; D is perhaps TRBD1 (6 bases). The CDR3 totals 20 residues. Germline V gene sequence: CDR1 MRHNA, CDR2 SNTAGT. V was cut by 6 bases and J by 0 bases, with 29 bases left in between.

J is TRBJ1-4 and V is TRBV7-9, with 11 nucleotides matching TRBD1. CDR3 length: 14 amino acids. The trim removed 5 bases at V and 6 bases at J, leaving 2 bases unmatched. CDR1 SEHNR and CDR2 FQNEAQ come from the germline V gene (reference sequence). In DNA form, the CDR3 reads TGTGCCAGCAGCGCGGGACAGGGGGATGAAAAACTGTTTTTT. The encoded protein is CASSAGQGDEKLFF.

This chain links TRBV5-6 with TRBJ1-5; D not certain. V was pared by 1 base and J by 5 bases, with 10 bases between. The CDR3 runs 14 residues. Germline V CDR1 and CDR2: SGHDT, YYEEEE. This CDR3 reads CASSLRGTYQPQHF. The CDR3 nucleotides are TGTGCCAGCAGCTTGCGGGGTACTTATCAGCCCCAGCATTTT.

The rearrangement uses TRBV6-5 and TRBJ2-2; 8 bases match TRBD1. Trimming took 6 bases from V and 2 from J; bases not matched to a gene: 5. The CDR3 consists of 15 residues. Looked up from germline, CDR1 is MNHEY and CDR2 is SVGAGI. The CDR3 sequence is CASSPQGANTGELFF. The CDR3 nucleotides are TGTGCCAGCAGCCCCCAGGGGGCAAACACCGGGGAGCTGTTTTTT.

Remarks on this clone: Sequence at one end of the junction differs from germline and may be a read error. The V gene is TRBV7-9, the J gene TRBJ1-5; weak D call: TRBD1 (6 bases). The CDR3 is made up of 14 amino acids. In germline, CDR1 is SEHNR, CDR2 FQNEAQ (reference sequence). Written as DNA, the CDR3 is TGTTCCAGCAGCTCAGGGGCTGGCAATCAGCCCCAGCATTTT. Protein product: CSSSSGAGNQPQHF.

V gene TRBV2 combines with J gene TRBJ1-5; D might be TRBD1 (5 bases). Trimming cost V 2 bases and J 5 bases, with 13 bases left between them. Per germline, CDR1 SNHLY and CDR2 FYNNEI. This CDR3 spans 15 amino acids. The CDR3 sequence is CASSESAGGYQPQHF. The CDR3 bases are TGTGCCAGCAGTGAATCGGCCGGGGGGTATCAGCCCCAGCATTTT. The full variable domain, in which reference TRBV2 and TRBJ1-5 provide the parts outside the CDR3, is EPEVTQTPSHQVTQMGQEVILRCVPISNHLYFYWYRQILGQKVEFLVSFYNNEISEKSEIFDDQFSVERPDGSNFTLKIRSTKLEDSAMYFCASSESAGGYQPQHFGDGTRLSIL.

There are a few counts of this clone. The chain joins TRBV9 to TRBJ1-3; TRBD1 might be the D (5 bases). Germline V gene sequence: CDR1 SGDLS, CDR2 YYNGEE. The CDR3 has 16 residues. V was cut by 0 bases and J by 0 bases, with 10 bases left in between. CDR3 sequence: CASSVEDSLSGNTIYF. The CDR3 coding sequence is TGTGCCAGCAGCGTAGAAGACAGCCTCTCTGGAAACACCATATATTTT. The full variable domain, completed using reference TRBV9 and TRBJ1-3, is DSGVTQTPKHLITATGQRVTLRCSPRSGDLSVYWYQQSLDQGLQFLIQYYNGEERAKGNILERFSAQQFPDLHSELNLSSLELGDSALYFCASSVEDSLSGNTIYFGEGSWLTVV.

The chain joins TRBV30 to TRBJ1-2; 11 nucleotides line up with TRBD1. The V and J ends lost 1 base and 8 bases, in that order; junction bases with no gene match: 3. The CDR3 runs to 13 residues. The germline CDR1 and CDR2 sequences are GTSNPN and SVGIG (reference sequence). For the CDR3, the DNA is TGTGCCTGGAGTGATGGGACAGGGGGAGGCTACACCTTC. It translates to CAWSDGTGGGYTF.